The sample holds many counts of the clone carrying this TCR beta chain. Per the original methods: A distant-metastasis classifier for papillary thyroid cancer was built using CDR3 differences across clinicopathological groups. TCRdb re-called clones via MiXCR from the PCR reads. The V and J calls, along with clone size, are taken from TCRdb and not from the paper's own processing. This table holds under 30,000 clones, 14% to 15% found once. Looked up from germline, CDR1 is LNHNV and CDR2 is YYDKDF (reference sequence). This CDR3 has 13 residues. Trimming shortened V by 1 base and J by 1 base, and 4 bases separated the two germline ends. This entry is derived from a study of metastatic and nonmetastatic thyroid tumors. Across the whole study: The study looked at repertoires side by side in blood and in tumor or nodule tissue from malignant and benign thyroid patients.

Each patient came to thyroid surgery without any prior treatment (of any kind). The sample comprised blood. The receptor was isolated from a female donor with papillary thyroid cancer or a benign thyroid nodule (not recorded which). Some clones in this sample may be carry-over from other donors' samples. This chain links TRBV15 with TRBJ2-5; unclear D gene. The CDR3 nucleotides read TGTGCCACCAGCAGAGGCATCCAAGAGACCCAGTACTTC. Protein product: CATSRGIQETQYF. The variable domain in full, completed from reference TRBV15 and TRBJ2-5, reads DAMVIQNPRYQVTQFGKPVTLSCSQTLNHNVMYWYQQKSSQAPKLLFHYYDKDFNNEADTPDNFQSRRPNTSFCFLDIRSPGLGDTAMYLCATSRGIQETQYFGPGTRLLVL.